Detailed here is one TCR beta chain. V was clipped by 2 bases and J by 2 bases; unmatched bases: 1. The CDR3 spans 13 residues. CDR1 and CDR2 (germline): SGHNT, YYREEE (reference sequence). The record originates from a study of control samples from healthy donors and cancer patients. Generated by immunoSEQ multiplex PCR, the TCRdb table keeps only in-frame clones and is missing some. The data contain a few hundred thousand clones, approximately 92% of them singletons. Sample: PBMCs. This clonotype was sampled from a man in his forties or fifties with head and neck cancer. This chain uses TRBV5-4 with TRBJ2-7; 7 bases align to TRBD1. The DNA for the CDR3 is TGTGCCAGCAGCTTAGGGGGCCCCTACGAGCAGTACTTC. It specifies CASSLGGPYEQYF.